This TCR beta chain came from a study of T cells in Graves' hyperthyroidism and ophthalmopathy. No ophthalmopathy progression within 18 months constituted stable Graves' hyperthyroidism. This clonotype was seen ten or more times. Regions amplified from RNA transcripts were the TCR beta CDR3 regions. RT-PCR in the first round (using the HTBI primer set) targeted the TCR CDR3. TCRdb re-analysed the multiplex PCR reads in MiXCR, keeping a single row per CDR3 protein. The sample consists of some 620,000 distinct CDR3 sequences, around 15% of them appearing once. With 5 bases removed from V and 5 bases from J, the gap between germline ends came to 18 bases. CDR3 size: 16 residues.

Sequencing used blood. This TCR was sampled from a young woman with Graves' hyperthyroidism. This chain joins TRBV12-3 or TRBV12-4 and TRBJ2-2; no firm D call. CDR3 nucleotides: TGTGCCAGCAGTCCTCGGGCAACCTTGTTAACCGGGGAGCTGTTTTTT. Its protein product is CASSPRATLLTGELFF.